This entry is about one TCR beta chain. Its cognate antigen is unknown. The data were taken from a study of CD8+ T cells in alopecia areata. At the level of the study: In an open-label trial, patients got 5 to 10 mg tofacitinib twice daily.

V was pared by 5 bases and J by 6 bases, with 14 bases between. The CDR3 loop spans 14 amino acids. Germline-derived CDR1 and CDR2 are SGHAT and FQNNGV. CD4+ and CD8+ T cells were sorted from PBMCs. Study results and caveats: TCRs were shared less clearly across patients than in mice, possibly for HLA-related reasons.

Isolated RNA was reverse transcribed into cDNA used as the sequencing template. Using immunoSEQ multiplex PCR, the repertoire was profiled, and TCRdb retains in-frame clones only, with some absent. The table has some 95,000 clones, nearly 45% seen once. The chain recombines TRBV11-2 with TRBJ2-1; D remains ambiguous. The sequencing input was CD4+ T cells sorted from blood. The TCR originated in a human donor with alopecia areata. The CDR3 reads CASSRDQLSNEQFF. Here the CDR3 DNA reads TGTGCCAGCAGCCGAGACCAGCTCAGCAATGAGCAGTTCTTC.